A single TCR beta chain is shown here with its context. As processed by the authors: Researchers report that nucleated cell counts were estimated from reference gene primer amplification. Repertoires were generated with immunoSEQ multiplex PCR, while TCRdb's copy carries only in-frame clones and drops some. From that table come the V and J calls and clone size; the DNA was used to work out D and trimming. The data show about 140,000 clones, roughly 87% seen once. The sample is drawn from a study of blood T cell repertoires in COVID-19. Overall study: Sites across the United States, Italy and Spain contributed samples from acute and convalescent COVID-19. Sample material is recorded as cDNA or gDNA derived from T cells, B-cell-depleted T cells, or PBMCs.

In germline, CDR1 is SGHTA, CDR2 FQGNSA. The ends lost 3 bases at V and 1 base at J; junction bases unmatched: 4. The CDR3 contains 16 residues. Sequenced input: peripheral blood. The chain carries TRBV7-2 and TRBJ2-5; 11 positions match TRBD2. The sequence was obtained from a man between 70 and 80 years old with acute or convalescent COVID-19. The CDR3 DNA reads TGTGCCAGCAGCTTGACTAGCGGGGCTTTCCAAGAGACCCAGTACTTC. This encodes CASSLTSGAFQETQYF.